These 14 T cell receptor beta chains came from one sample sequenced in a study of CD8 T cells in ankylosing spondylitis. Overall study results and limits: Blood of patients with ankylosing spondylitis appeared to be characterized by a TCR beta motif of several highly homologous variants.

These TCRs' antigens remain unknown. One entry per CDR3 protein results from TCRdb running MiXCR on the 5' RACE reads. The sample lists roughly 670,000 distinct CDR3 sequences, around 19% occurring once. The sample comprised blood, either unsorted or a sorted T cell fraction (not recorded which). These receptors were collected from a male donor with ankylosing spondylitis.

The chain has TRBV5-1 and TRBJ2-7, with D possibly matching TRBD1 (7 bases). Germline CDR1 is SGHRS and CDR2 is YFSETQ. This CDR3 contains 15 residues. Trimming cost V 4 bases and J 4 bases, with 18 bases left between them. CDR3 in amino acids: CASSGGTAQTYEQYF. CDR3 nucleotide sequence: TGCGCCAGCAGCGGGGGGACAGCTCAGACTTACGAGCAGTACTTC.

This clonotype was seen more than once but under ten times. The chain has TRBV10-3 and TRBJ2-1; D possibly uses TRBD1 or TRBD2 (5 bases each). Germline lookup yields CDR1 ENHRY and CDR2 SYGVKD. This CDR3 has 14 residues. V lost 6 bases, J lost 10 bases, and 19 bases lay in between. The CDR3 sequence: CAISAGTPFFEQFF. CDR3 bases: TGTGCCATCAGCGCCGGGACCCCGTTTTTCGAGCAGTTCTTC.

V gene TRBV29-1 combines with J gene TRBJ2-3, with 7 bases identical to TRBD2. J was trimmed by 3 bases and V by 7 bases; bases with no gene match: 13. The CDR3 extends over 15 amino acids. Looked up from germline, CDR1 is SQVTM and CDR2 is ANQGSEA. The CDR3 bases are TGCAGCGCCCCAGCGGGGAGACTAGCAACAGATACGCAGTATTTT. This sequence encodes CSAPAGRLATDTQYF.

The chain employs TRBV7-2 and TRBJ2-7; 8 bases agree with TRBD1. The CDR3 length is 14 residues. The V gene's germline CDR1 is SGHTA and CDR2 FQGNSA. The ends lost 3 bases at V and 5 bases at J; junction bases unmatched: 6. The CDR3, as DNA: TGTGCCAGCAGCTTGAAGACAGGGGCCCACGAGCAGTACTTC. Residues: CASSLKTGAHEQYF.

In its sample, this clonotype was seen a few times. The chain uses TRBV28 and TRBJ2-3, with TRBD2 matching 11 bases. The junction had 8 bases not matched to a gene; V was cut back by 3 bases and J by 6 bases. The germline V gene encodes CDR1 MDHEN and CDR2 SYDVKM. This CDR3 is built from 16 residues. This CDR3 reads CASSFQTSGKRDTQYF. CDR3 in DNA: TGTGCCAGCAGTTTCCAGACTAGCGGGAAGCGGGATACGCAGTATTTT.

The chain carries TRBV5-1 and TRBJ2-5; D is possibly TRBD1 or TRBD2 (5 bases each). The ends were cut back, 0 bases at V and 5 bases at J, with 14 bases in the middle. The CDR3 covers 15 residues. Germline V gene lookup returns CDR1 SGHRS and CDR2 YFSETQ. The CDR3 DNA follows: TGCGCCAGCAGCTTGGGTCCGGGACCACAGGAGACCCAGTACTTC. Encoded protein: CASSLGPGPQETQYF. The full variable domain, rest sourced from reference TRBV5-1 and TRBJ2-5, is KAGVTQTPRYLIKTRGQQVTLSCSPISGHRSVSWYQQTPGQGLQFLFEYFSETQRNKGNFPGRFSGRQFSNSRSEMNVSTLELGDSALYLCASSLGPGPQETQYFGPGTRLLVL.

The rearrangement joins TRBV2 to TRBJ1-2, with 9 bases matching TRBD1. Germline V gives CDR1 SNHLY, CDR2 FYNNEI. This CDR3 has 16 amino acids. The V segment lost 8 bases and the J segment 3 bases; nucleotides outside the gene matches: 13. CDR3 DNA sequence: TGTGCCAGCTCCGGGCCCCCGGGACAGGGTGACTATGGCTACACCTTC. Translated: CASSGPPGQGDYGYTF.

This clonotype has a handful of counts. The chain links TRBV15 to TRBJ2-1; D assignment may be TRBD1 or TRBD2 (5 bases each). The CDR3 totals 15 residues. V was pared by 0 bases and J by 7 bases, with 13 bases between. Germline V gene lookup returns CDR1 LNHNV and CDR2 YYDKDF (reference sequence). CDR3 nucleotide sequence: TGTGCCACCAGCAGAGATCACGTGGGGGATAATGAGCAGTTCTTC. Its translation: CATSRDHVGDNEQFF.

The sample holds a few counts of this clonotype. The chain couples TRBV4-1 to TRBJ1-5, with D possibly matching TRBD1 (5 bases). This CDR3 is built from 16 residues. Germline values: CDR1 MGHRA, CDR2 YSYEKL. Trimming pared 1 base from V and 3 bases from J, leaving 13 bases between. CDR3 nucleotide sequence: TGCGCCAGCAGCCAAGGGGCCCGGGGCGACAATCAGCCCCAGCATTTT. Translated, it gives CASSQGARGDNQPQHF.

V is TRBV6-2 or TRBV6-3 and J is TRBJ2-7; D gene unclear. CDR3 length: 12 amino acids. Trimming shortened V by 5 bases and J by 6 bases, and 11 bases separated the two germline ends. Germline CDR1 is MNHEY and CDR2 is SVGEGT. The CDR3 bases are TGTGCCAGCAGTCTCCCGGGCCTCGAGCAGTACTTC. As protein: CASSLPGLEQYF.

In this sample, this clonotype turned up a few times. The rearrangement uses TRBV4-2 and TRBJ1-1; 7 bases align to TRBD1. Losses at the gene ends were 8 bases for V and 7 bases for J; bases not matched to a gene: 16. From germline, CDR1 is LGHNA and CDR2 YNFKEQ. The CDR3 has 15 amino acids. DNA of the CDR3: TGTGCCAGCCGCACACGGTTAGGGACAGACCTTGAAGCTTTCTTT. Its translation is CASRTRLGTDLEAFF.

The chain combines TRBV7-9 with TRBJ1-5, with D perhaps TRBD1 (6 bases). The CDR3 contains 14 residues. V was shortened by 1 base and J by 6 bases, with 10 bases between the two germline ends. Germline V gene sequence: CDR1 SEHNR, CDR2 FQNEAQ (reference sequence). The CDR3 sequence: CASSLDRDGQPQHF. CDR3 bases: TGTGCCAGCAGCTTAGACAGGGACGGTCAGCCCCAGCATTTT.

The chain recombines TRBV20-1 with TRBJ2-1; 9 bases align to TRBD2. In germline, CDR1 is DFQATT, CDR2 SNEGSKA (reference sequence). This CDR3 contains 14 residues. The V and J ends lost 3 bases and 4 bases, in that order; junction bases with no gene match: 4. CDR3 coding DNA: TGCAGTGCTAGGCGGGGGGGCCAGTACAATGAGCAGTTCTTC. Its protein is CSARRGGQYNEQFF.

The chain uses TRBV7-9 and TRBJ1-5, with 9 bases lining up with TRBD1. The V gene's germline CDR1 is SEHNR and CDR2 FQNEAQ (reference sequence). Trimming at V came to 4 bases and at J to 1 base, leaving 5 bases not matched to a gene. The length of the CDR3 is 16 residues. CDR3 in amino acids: CASSWGQGGSNQPQHF. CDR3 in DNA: TGTGCCAGCAGCTGGGGACAGGGAGGGAGCAATCAGCCCCAGCATTTT.